Given below is one T cell receptor beta chain in context. No antigen is known for it. The CDR3 sequence is 14 residues long. Germline loops: CDR1 LNHDA, CDR2 SQIVND (reference sequence). J gave up 4 bases and V 4 bases, and 6 bases lay outside the gene matches. This specimen comes from a study of CD8 T cells in ankylosing spondylitis. Generation of TCR beta libraries employed quantitative 5'-RACE incorporating molecular barcodes. TCRdb called the 5' RACE reads again in MiXCR, with one record for every CDR3 protein. The data show some 340,000 distinct CDR3 sequences, about 14% seen once. Study-level results: It was reported that disease-linked clones were significantly enriched in matched ankylosing spondylitis synovial fluid. Clones linked to the disease showed a CD8+ phenotype. They occurred at relatively low frequencies in peripheral blood.

The chain couples TRBV19 to TRBJ1-1, with 7 bases identical to TRBD1. The sequence came from a male donor with ankylosing spondylitis or in good health (not recorded which). The sample consisted of blood, either unsorted or a sorted T cell fraction (not recorded which). The CDR3 DNA reads as TGTGCCAGTAGTACAGACAGGGCGGGCACTGAAGCTTTCTTT. This codes for CASSTDRAGTEAFF.